This is a list of T cell receptor beta chains from one sample in a study of Ad26.COV2.S vaccination and SARS-CoV-2 variants. Profiled with immunoSEQ multiplex PCR; TCRdb holds only in-frame clones, not every one. Here the sample spans roughly 510,000 clones, roughly nine tenths being singletons. The input for sequencing was peripheral blood, taken in a trial of Ad26.COV2.S vaccine versus placebo. The receptor set was obtained from a person between 18 and 60 years old who received the Ad26.COV2.S COVID-19 vaccine or a placebo. Each CDR3 is given with its conserved first and last residue. A D gene is named only where the DNA matches it firmly. The size of a clone is reported for some rows only, either as once, few or many, or as a class for expanded clones.

DNA: TGTGCCAGCAGCCCCGGGGGACGACAGAGCAGCACAGATACGCAGTATTTT
CDR3: CASSPGGRQSSTDTQYF
D: .
V: TRBV28
length: 17
J: TRBJ2-3
size: once

DNA: TGTGCCAGCAGTCCCACCCAATACGAGCAGTACTTC
CDR3: CASSPTQYEQYF
D: .
V: TRBV6-5
length: 12
J: TRBJ2-7
size: .

DNA: TGTGCCAGCCAGGCGGGTGGAACTAGCGGCTACGAGCAGTACTTC
CDR3: CASQAGGTSGYEQYF
D: TRBD2
V: TRBV11-1
length: 15
J: TRBJ2-7
size: .

DNA: TGCGCCAGCAGCCCCGGACCCGGAAATAGCAATCAGCCCCAGCATTTT
CDR3: CASSPGPGNSNQPQHF
D: .
V: TRBV5-1
length: 16
J: TRBJ1-5
size: .

DNA: TGTGCCAGCAGTTACTCCCGACAGTATAATTCACCCCTCCACTTT
CDR3: CASSYSRQYNSPLHF
D: .
V: TRBV6-5
length: 15
J: TRBJ1-6
size: .

DNA: TGTGCCAGCAGCCCCCCTAGCCAAGAGACCCAGTACTTC
CDR3: CASSPPSQETQYF
D: .
V: TRBV3-1/TRBV3-2
length: 13
J: TRBJ2-5
size: .

DNA: TGTGCCACCAGCAGCCGGGGGGCGGAGACCCAGTACTTC
CDR3: CATSSRGAETQYF
D: .
V: TRBV15
length: 13
J: TRBJ2-5
size: .

DNA: TGTGCCATCAGTGAGCCGACTAGCGGGGGAGCAGATACGCAGTATTTT
CDR3: CAISEPTSGGADTQYF
D: TRBD2
V: TRBV10-3
length: 16
J: TRBJ2-3
size: .

DNA: TGCGCCAGCAGCTTGGAACTAGAGGGAACCCAGTACTTC
CDR3: CASSLELEGTQYF
D: .
V: TRBV5-1
length: 13
J: TRBJ2-5
size: .

DNA: TGTGCCAGCAATCACTTATTCGGAGCCTTCAATCAGCCCCAGCATTTT
CDR3: CASNHLFGAFNQPQHF
D: .
V: TRBV19
length: 16
J: TRBJ1-5
size: .

DNA: TGTGCCAGCAGTCCTCCGGCAGGGAACTATGGCTACACCTTC
CDR3: CASSPPAGNYGYTF
D: .
V: TRBV25-1
length: 14
J: TRBJ1-2
size: .

DNA: TGTGCCTGGCAAGGAGGGAGCCACGAGCAGTACTTC
CDR3: CAWQGGSHEQYF
D: .
V: TRBV30
length: 12
J: TRBJ2-7
size: .

DNA: TGTGCCAGCAGTTTTGACTACGAGCAGTACTTC
CDR3: CASSFDYEQYF
D: .
V: TRBV12-3/TRBV12-4
length: 11
J: TRBJ2-7
size: .

DNA: TGTGCCAGCGCAGGAGGGGGCCCTAATGGCTACACCTTC
CDR3: CASAGGGPNGYTF
D: TRBD1
V: TRBV6-6
length: 13
J: TRBJ1-2
size: few